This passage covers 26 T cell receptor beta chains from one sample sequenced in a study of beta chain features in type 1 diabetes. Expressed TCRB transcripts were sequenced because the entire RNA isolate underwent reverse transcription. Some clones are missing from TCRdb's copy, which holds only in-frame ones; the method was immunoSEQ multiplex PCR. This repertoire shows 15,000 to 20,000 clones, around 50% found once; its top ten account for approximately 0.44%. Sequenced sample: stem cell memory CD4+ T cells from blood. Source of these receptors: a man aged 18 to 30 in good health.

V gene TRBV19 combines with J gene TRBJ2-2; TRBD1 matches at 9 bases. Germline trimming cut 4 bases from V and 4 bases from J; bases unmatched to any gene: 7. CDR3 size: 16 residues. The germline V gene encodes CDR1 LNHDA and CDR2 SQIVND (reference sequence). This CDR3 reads CASSSNRGQSTGELFF. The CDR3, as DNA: TGTGCCAGTAGTAGTAACAGGGGGCAAAGCACCGGGGAGCTGTTTTTT. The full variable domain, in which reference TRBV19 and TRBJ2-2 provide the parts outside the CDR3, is DGGITQSPKYLFRKEGQNVTLSCEQNLNHDAMYWYRQDPGQGLRLIYYSQIVNDFQKGDIAEGYSVSREKKESFPLTVTSAQKNPTAFYLCASSSNRGQSTGELFFGEGSRLTVL.

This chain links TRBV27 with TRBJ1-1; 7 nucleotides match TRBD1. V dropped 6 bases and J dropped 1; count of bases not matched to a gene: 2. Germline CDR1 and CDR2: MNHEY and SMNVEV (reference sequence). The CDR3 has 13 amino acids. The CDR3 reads CASSKGANTEAFF. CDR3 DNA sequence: TGTGCCAGCAGCAAGGGGGCGAACACTGAAGCTTTCTTT.

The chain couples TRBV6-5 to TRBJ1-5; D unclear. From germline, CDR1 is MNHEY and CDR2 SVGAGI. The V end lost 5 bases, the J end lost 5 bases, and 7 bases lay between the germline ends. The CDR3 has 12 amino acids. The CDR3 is CASSRGDQPQHF. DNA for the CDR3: TGTGCCAGCAGTCGGGGAGATCAGCCCCAGCATTTT.

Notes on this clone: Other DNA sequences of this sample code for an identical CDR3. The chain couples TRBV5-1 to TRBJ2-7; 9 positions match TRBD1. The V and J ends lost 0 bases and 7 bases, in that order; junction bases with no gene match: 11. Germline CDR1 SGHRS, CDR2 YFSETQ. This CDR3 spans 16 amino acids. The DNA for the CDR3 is TGCGCCAGCAGCTTGGGGCCAGGACAGGGGTCGGGTGAGCAGTACTTC. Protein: CASSLGPGQGSGEQYF.

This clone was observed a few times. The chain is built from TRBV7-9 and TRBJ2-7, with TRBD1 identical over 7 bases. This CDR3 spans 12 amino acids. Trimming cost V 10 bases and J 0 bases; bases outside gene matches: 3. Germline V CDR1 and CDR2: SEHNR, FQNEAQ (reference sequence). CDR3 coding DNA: TGTGCCATCGGGGACAGCTCCTACGAGCAGTACTTC. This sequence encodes CAIGDSSYEQYF. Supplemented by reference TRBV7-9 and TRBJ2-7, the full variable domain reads DTGVSQNPRHKITKRGQNVTFRCDPISEHNRLYWYRQTLGQGPEFLTYFQNEAQLEKSRLLSDRFSAERPKGSFSTLEIQRTEQGDSAMYLCAIGDSSYEQYFGPGTRLTVT.

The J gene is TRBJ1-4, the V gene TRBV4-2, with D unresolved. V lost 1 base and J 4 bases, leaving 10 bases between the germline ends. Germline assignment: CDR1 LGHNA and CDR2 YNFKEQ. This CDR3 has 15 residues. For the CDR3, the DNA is TGTGCCAGCAGCCAAGCCGATTCCGGTAATGAAAAACTGTTTTTT. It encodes CASSQADSGNEKLFF.

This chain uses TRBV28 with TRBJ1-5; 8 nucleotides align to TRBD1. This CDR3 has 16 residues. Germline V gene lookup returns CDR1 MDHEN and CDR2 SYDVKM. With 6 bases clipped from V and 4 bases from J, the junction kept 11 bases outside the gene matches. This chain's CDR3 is CASRKTGEVWNQPQHF. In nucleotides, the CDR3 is TGTGCCAGCAGGAAGACAGGGGAGGTATGGAATCAGCCCCAGCATTTT.

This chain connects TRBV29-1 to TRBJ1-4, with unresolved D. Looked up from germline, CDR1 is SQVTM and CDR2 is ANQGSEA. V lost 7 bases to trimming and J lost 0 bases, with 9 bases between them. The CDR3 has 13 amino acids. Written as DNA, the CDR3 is TGCAGCGCAGGTCTTACAACTAATGAAAAACTGTTTTTT. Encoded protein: CSAGLTTNEKLFF. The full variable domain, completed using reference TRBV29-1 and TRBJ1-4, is SAVISQKPSRDICQRGTSLTIQCQVDSQVTMMFWYRQQPGQSLTLIATANQGSEATYESGFVIDKFPISRPNLTFSTLTVSNMSPEDSSIYLCSAGLTTNEKLFFGSGTQLSVL.

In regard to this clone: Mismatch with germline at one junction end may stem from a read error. The DNA for the CDR3 is TGTGCCAGCACCTTGGATGCGGGATCATACAATGAGCAGTTCTTC. It encodes CASTLDAGSYNEQFF. The V and J genes are TRBV5-4 and TRBJ2-1; tentative D call: TRBD2 (6 bases). The CDR3 has 15 amino acids. Germline lookup yields CDR1 SGHNT and CDR2 YYREEE (reference sequence).

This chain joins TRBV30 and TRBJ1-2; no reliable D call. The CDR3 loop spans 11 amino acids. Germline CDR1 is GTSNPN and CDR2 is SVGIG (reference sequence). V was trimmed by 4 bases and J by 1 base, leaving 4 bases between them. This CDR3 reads CAWTYNYGYTF. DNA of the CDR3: TGTGCCTGGACTTATAACTATGGCTACACCTTC.

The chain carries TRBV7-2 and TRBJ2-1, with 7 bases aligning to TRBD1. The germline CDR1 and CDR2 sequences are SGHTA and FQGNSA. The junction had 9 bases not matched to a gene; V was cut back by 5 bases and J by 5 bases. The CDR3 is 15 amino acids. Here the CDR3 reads CASSQTRDSNNEQFF. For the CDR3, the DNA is TGTGCCAGCAGCCAAACTAGGGACAGCAACAATGAGCAGTTCTTC. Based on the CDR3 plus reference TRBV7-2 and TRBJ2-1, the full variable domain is GAGVSQSPSNKVTEKGKDVELRCDPISGHTALYWYRQSLGQGLEFLIYFQGNSAPDKSGLPSDRFSAERTGGSVSTLTIQRTQQEDSAVYLCASSQTRDSNNEQFFGPGTRLTVL.

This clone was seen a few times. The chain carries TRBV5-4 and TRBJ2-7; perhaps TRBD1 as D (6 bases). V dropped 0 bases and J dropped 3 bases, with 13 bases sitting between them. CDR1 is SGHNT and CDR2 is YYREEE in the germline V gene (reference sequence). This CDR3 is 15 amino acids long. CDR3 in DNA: TGTGCCAGCAGCTTGGGACAGGCAATTCACTACGAGCAGTACTTC. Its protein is CASSLGQAIHYEQYF.

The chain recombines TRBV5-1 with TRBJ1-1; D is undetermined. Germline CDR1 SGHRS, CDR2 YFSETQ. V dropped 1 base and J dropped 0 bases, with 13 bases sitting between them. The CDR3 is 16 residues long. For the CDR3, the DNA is TGCGCCAGCAGCTTGTATCCAGTGGCTTTGAACACTGAAGCTTTCTTT. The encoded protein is CASSLYPVALNTEAFF.

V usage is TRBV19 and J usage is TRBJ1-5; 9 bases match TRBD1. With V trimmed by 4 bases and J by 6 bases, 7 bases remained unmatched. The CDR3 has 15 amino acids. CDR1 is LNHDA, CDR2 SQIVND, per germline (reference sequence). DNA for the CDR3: TGTGCCAGTAGTAGTACCGGGACAGGGCCTCAGCCCCAGCATTTT. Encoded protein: CASSSTGTGPQPQHF.

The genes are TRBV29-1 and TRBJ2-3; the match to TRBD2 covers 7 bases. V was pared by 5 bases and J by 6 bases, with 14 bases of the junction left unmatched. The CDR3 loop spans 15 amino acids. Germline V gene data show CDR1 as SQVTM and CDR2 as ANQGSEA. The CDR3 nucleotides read TGCAGCGTTCAGACTAGACCAGCGGGACCGGATACGCAGTATTTT. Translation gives CSVQTRPAGPDTQYF.

DNA of the CDR3: TGTGCCAGCTCACCAACAGGGAGTCACACCGGGGAGCTGTTTTTT. Its translation is CASSPTGSHTGELFF. V usage is TRBV18 and J usage is TRBJ2-2; maybe TRBD1 (6 bases). The V gene lost 2 bases and the J gene lost 3 bases, with 10 bases spanning the gap. This CDR3 comprises 15 residues. From germline, CDR1 is KGHSH and CDR2 LQKENI.

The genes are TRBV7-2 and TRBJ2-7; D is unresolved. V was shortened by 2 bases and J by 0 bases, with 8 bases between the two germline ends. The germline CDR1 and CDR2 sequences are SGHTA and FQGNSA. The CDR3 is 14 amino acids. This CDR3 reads CASSLTQDSYEQYF. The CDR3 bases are TGTGCCAGCAGCTTAACGCAGGACTCCTACGAGCAGTACTTC. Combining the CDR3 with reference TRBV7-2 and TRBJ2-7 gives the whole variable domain GAGVSQSPSNKVTEKGKDVELRCDPISGHTALYWYRQSLGQGLEFLIYFQGNSAPDKSGLPSDRFSAERTGGSVSTLTIQRTQQEDSAVYLCASSLTQDSYEQYFGPGTRLTVT.

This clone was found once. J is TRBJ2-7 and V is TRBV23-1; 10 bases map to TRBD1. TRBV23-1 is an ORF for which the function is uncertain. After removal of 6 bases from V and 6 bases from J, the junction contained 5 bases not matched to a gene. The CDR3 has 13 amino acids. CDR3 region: CASSPRTGGEQYF. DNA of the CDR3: TGCGCCAGCAGCCCCCGGACAGGGGGCGAGCAGTACTTC.

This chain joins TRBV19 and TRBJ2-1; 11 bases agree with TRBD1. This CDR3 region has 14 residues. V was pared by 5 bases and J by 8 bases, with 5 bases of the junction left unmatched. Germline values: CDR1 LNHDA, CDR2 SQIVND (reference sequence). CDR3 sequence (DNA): TGTGCCAGTAGTCCACGGACAGGGGGCGATGAGCAGTTCTTC. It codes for CASSPRTGGDEQFF. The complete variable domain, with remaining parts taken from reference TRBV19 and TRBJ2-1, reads DGGITQSPKYLFRKEGQNVTLSCEQNLNHDAMYWYRQDPGQGLRLIYYSQIVNDFQKGDIAEGYSVSREKKESFPLTVTSAQKNPTAFYLCASSPRTGGDEQFFGPGTRLTVL.

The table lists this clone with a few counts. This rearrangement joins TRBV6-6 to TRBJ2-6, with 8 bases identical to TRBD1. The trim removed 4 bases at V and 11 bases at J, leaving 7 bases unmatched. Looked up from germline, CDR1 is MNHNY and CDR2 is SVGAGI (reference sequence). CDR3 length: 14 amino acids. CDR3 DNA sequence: TGTGCCAGCAGTTGGACAGGGCAAGTCGACGTCCTGACTTTC. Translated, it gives CASSWTGQVDVLTF.

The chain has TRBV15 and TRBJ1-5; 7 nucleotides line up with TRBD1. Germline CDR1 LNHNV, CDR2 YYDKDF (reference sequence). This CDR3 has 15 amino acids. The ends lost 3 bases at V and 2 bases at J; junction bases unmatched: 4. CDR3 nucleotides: TGTGCCACCAGCAGTGCAACAGGGGGCAATCAGCCCCAGCATTTT. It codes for CATSSATGGNQPQHF. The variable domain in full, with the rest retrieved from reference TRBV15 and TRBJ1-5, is DAMVIQNPRYQVTQFGKPVTLSCSQTLNHNVMYWYQQKSSQAPKLLFHYYDKDFNNEADTPDNFQSRRPNTSFCFLDIRSPGLGDTAMYLCATSSATGGNQPQHFGDGTRLSIL.

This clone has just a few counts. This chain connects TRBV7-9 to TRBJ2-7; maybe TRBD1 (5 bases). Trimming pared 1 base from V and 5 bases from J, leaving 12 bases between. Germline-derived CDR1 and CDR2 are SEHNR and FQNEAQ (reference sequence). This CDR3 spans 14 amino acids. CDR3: CASSLEWQGHEQYF. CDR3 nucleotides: TGTGCCAGCAGCTTAGAGTGGCAGGGCCACGAGCAGTACTTC.

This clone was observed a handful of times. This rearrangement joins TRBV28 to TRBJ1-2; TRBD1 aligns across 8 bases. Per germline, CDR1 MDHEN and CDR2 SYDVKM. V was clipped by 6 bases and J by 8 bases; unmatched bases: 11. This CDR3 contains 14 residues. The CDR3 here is CASRRDRGFGGYTF. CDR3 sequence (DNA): TGTGCCAGCAGACGAGACAGGGGATTTGGAGGCTACACCTTC.

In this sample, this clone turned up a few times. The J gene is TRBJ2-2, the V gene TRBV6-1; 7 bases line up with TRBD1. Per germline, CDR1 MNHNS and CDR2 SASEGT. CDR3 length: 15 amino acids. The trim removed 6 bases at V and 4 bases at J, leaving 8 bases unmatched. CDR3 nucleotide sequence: TGTGCCAGCAGCCCCACAGGGGCCCTCACCGGGGAGCTGTTTTTT. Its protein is CASSPTGALTGELFF.

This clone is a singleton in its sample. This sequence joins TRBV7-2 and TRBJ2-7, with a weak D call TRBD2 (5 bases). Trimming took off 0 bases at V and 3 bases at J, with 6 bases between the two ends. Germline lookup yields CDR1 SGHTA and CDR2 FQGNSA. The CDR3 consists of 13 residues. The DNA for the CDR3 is TGTGCCAGCAGCTTAGCCCGGGACTACGAGCAGTACTTC. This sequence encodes CASSLARDYEQYF.

In DNA, the CDR3 is TGTGCCAGCAGACTCATACGATCCTACGAGCAGTACTTC. As protein: CASRLIRSYEQYF. The gene calls are TRBV7-3 and TRBJ2-7; D gene ambiguous. Trimming took off 6 bases at V and 1 base at J, with 10 bases between the two ends. CDR1 SGHTA and CDR2 FQGTGA come from the germline V gene. CDR3 length: 13 residues.